Reported below is one T cell receptor (beta chain). The table came from immunoSEQ multiplex PCR; TCRdb's copy has only in-frame clones and leaves some out. The sample records some 150,000 clones, just under 95% being singletons. The data stem from a study of control samples from healthy donors and cancer patients. Input material: blood. This receptor was identified in a woman aged 55-70 years in good health.

The CDR3 nucleotides are TGTGCCAGCAGCTTAGAATTGGGGACAAGCGGTTCACCCCTCCACTTT. It is translated as CASSLELGTSGSPLHF. The V and J genes are TRBV7-8 and TRBJ1-6; D possibly corresponds to TRBD1 (6 bases). CDR3 length equals 16 residues. Germline V lookup: CDR1 SGHVS, CDR2 FQNEAQ. The V and J ends lost 1 base and 9 bases respectively, with 16 bases between them.